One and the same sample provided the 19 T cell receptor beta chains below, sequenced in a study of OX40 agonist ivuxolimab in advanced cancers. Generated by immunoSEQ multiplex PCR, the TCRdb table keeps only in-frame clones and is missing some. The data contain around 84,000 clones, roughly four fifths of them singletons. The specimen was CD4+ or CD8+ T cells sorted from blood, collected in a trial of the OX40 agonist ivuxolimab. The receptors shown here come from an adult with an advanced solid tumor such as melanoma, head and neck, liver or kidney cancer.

The CDR3 loop reads CASSLGRDKYF. Written as DNA, the CDR3 is TGTGCCAGCAGCTTGGGCAGGGATAAGTACTTC. The chain links TRBV7-9 to TRBJ2-7; maybe TRBD1 (5 bases). The CDR3 is made up of 11 amino acids. Germline-derived CDR1 and CDR2 are SEHNR and FQNEAQ (reference sequence). The V end was cut by 3 bases, the J end by 11 bases, with 11 bases between.

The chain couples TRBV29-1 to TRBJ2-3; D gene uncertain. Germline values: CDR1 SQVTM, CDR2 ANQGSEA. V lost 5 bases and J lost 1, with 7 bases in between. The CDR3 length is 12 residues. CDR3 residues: CSVLQGTDTQYF. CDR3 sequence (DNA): TGCAGCGTTTTGCAGGGCACAGATACGCAGTATTTT.

The CDR3, as DNA: TGTGCCAGCAGTGAGTTTCACGGCTCCTACGAGCAGTACTTC. Its protein is CASSEFHGSYEQYF. The rearrangement links TRBV6-4 to TRBJ2-7, with D unresolved. Germline-derived CDR1 and CDR2 are MRHNA and SNTAGT. V gave up 3 bases and J gave up 0 bases, with 9 bases separating them. The CDR3 loop spans 14 amino acids.

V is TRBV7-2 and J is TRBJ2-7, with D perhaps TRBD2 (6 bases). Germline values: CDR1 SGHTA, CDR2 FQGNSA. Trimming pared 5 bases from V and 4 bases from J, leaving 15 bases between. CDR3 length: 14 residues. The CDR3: CASSPGPGVYEQYF. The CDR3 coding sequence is TGTGCCAGCAGCCCCGGGCCGGGGGTGTACGAGCAGTACTTC.

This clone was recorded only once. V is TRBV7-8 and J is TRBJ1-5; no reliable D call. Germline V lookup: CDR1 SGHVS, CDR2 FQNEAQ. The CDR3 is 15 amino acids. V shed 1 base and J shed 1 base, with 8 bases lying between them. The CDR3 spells CASSLVLGSNQPQHF. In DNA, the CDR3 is TGTGCCAGCAGCTTAGTTCTGGGAAGCAATCAGCCCCAGCATTTT.

This CDR3 reads CASSPDFIAGGNQPQHF. Written as DNA, the CDR3 is TGCGCCAGCAGCCCGGACTTTATCGCGGGGGGAAATCAGCCCCAGCATTTT. The chain recombines TRBV5-1 with TRBJ1-5; D might be TRBD1 (5 bases). The CDR3 runs to 17 residues. From germline, CDR1 is SGHRS and CDR2 YFSETQ. V lost 4 bases, J lost 4 bases, and 21 bases lay in between.

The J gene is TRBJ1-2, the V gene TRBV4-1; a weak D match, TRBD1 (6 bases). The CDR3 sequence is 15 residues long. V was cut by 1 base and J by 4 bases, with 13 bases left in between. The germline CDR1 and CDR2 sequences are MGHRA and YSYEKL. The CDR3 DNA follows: TGCGCCAGCAGCCAAGGGGGGGCGTCGGGCTATGGCTACACCTTC. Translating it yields CASSQGGASGYGYTF.

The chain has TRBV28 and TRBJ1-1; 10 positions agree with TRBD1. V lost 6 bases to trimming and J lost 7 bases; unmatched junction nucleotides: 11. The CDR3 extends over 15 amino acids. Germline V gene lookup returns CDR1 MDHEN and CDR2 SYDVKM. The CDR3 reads CASSASDRGDLEAFF. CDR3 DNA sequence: TGTGCCAGCAGCGCCTCGGACAGGGGGGACCTTGAAGCTTTCTTT.

The CDR3 DNA reads as TGTGCCAGCAGTTCACGACGGAGGAATGAAAAACTGTTTTTT. Protein: CASSSRRRNEKLFF. V and J are TRBV6-6 and TRBJ1-4; no firm D call. This CDR3 has 14 amino acids. CDR1 MNHNY and CDR2 SVGAGI come from the germline V gene (reference sequence). Trimming took 4 bases from V and 5 from J, leaving 11 bases between them.

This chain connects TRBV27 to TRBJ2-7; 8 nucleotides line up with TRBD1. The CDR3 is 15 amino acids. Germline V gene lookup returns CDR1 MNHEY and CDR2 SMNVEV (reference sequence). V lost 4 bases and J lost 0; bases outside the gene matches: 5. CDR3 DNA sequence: TGTGCCAGCAGTTCTCGGACAGGGATCTCCTACGAGCAGTACTTC. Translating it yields CASSSRTGISYEQYF.

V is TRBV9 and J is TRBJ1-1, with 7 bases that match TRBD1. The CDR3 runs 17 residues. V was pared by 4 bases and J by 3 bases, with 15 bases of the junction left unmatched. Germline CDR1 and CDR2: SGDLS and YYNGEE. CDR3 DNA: TGTGCCAGCAGCTCTAGACAGGGAGGGCTAGTCGACACTGAAGCTTTCTTT. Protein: CASSSRQGGLVDTEAFF.

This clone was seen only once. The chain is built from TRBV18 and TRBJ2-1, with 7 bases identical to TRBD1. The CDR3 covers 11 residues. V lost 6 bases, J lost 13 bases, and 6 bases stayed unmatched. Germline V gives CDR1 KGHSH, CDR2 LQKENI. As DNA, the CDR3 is TGTGCCAGCTCGCCAGGGGGACCTCAGTTCTTC. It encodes CASSPGGPQFF.

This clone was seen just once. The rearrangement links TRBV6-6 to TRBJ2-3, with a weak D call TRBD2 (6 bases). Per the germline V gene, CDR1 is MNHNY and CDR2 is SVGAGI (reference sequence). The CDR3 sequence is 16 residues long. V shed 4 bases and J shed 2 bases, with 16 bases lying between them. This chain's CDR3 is CASSSPGLSNTDTQYF. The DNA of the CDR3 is TGTGCCAGCAGTTCGCCGGGACTCTCCAACACAGATACGCAGTATTTT.

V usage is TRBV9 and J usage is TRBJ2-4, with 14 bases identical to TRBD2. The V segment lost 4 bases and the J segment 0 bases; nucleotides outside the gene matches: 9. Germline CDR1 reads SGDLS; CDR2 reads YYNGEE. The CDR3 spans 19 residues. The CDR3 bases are TGTGCCAGCAGCTCAGAGGGGACTAGCGGGAGTCCAGCCAAAAACATTCAGTACTTC. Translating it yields CASSSEGTSGSPAKNIQYF. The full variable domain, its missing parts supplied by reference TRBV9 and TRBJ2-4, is DSGVTQTPKHLITATGQRVTLRCSPRSGDLSVYWYQQSLDQGLQFLIQYYNGEERAKGNILERFSAQQFPDLHSELNLSSLELGDSALYFCASSSEGTSGSPAKNIQYFGAGTRLSVL.

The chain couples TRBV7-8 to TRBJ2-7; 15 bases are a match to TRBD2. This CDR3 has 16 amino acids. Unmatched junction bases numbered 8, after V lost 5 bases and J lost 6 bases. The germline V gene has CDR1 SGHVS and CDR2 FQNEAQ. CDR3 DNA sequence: TGTGCCAGCAGCCACCGGACTAGCGGGAGGGCTGCCGAGCAGTACTTC. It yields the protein CASSHRTSGRAAEQYF.

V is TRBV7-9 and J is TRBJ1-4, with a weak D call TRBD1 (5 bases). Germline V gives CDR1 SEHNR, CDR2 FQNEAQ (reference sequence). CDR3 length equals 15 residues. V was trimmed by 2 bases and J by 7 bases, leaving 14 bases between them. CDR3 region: CASSLLEGRGEKLFF. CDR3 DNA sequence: TGTGCCAGCAGCTTATTGGAGGGGCGAGGTGAAAAACTGTTTTTT.

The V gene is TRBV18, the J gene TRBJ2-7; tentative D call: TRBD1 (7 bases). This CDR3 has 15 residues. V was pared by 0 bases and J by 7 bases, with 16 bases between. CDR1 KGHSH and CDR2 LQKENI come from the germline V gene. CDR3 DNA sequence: TGTGCCAGCTCACCACCAAGCCGGGACAGCGGGGAGCAGTACTTC. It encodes CASSPPSRDSGEQYF.

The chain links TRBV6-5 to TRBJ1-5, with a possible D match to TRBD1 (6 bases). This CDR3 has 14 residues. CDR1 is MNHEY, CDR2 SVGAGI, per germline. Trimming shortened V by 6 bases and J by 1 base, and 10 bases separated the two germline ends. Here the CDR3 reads CASRGAGSNQPQHF. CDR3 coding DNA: TGTGCCAGCAGGGGGGCGGGGAGCAATCAGCCCCAGCATTTT.

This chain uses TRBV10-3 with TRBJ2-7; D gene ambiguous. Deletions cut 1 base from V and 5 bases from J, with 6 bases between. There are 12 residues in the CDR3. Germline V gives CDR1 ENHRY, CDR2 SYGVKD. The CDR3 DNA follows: TGTGCCATCAGTGAGTTGGCCGACGAGCAGTACTTC. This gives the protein CAISELADEQYF.